This TCR beta chain stems from a study of blood T cells in healthy people across ages. Each donor was a healthy Caucasian individual from Russia, aged roughly 6 to 90. Isolated PBMCs totaled at least 6 million in each sample. Overall study results and limits: The study lacked donor CMV status, which possibly confounded expanded clonotype changes. Per million T cells, the diversity of TCR beta decreased roughly linearly as age advanced.

CDR3 length: 14 residues. Germline CDR1 is SNHLY and CDR2 is FYNNEI. Trimming shortened V by 8 bases and J by 2 bases, and 15 bases separated the two germline ends. This clonotype appeared once. Its antigen is currently unknown. The second PCR ran about 6 to 11 cycles with a sample-barcoded 5' primer and J-beta primers. In TCRdb, the 5' RACE reads were re-called with MiXCR into one record per CDR3 protein. The sample holds about 1.4 million distinct CDR3 sequences, around 59% seen once. This TCR was recovered from a man between 18 and 35 years old in good health. The rearrangement uses TRBV2 and TRBJ1-1, with TRBD1 as a possible D gene (6 bases). Sequenced sample: blood. The CDR3 DNA is TGTGCCAGCGCCCGGACAGCCCCTAACACTGAAGCTTTCTTT. It yields the protein CASARTAPNTEAFF.